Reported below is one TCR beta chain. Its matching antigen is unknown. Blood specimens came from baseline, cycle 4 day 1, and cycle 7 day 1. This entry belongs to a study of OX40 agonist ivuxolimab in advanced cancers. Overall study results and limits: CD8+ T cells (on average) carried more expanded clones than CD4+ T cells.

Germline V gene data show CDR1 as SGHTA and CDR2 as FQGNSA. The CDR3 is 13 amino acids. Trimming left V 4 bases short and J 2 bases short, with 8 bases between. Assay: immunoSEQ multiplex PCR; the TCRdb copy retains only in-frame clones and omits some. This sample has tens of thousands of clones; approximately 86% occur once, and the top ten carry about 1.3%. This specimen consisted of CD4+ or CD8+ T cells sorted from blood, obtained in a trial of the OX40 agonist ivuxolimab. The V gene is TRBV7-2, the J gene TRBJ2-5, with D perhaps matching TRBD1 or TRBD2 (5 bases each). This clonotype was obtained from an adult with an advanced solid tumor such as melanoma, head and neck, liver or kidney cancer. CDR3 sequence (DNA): TGTGCCAGCAGCTCGGGACGGCAAGAGACCCAGTACTTC. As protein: CASSSGRQETQYF.